The TCR beta chain described here comes from a study of T cells in Graves' hyperthyroidism and ophthalmopathy. Study at large: Before any treatment, at initial diagnosis, peripheral blood was collected.

TCR beta CDR3 regions were amplified from RNA transcripts. First-round RT-PCR targeting the TCR CDR3 was performed with the HTBI primer set. MiXCR, run by TCRdb on the multiplex PCR reads, gives a single entry per CDR3 protein. The repertoire holds under 250,000 distinct CDR3 sequences, approximately 24% seen once, with approximately 35% in the top ten. This CDR3 has 13 residues. The ends were cut back, 4 bases at V and 5 bases at J, with 12 bases in the middle. Study-level findings and limits: A model using 13 V-J features told ophthalmopathy apart from stable hyperthyroidism.

In its sample, this clonotype was seen many times. Its target is not known. Material for sequencing was blood. The gene calls are TRBV12-3 or TRBV12-4 and TRBJ2-7; no definite D call. This TCR derives from a woman aged 35 to 49 with Graves' ophthalmopathy. CDR3 nucleotide sequence: TGTGCCAGCAGTTCCCCTGGCCGGAACGAGCAGTACTTC. Its translation: CASSSPGRNEQYF.